The sequence of this T cell receptor (beta chain) was determined in a study of regulatory T cells in long-lasting Graves disease (dated by TCRdb to the early 2020s). Describing the broader study: To count as having persistent Graves' disease, a patient had to have received antithyroid drug treatment for over 5 years with TSH receptor autoantibodies remaining persistently positive. Antithyroid drugs had been taken for about 9.7 years on average by persistent Graves' disease patients in the clinical cohort. A total of 33 samples underwent TCR sequencing, from about 13 patients with persistent Graves' disease and around 20 patients with newly diagnosed Graves' disease. Peripheral blood TCR sequencing and RNA sequencing compared persistent Graves' disease patients with newly diagnosed Graves' disease patients. The study was registered as a clinical trial and conducted in China. What the study reported, not specific to this receptor: Persistent patients shared more public clonotypes among themselves (2,741) than newly diagnosed patients did (more than 950). TRBV28, TRBJ1-2 and TRBJ2-5 were preferentially used in persistent disease, while TRBV20-1 and TRBJ2-1 were favored in newly diagnosed disease. The authors noted that the small sample size was a limitation that may lower accuracy. Because the primary lesion, thyroid tissue, could not be accessed, the study looked at peripheral blood alone. Compared with newly diagnosed patients, patients with persistent Graves' disease had lower TCR Shannon entropy and fewer highly expanded clones, which suggests clonal expansion. Sequencing and analysis were restricted to the TCR beta chain.

CDR1 SQVTM and CDR2 ANQGSEA are derived from the germline V gene. Trimmed from V: 4 bases; trimmed from J: 5 bases; junction bases lacking a gene match: 9. The CDR3 measures 17 amino acids from cysteine to phenylalanine. The retained sequence is limited to the CDR3, 51 bases, with the frame set at the first base. The time point label of this sample denotes: persistent/refractory GD, antithyroid drugs over 5 years with positive TRAb. For both TCR sequencing and RNA sequencing, RNA was extracted from PBMCs using TRIzol. The diagnosis of Graves' disease followed American Thyroid Association guidelines. Patients were recruited from an endocrinology department in Xi'an, China. Each patient gave around 9 milliliters of peripheral blood, collected in an EDTA anticoagulant tube. Ficoll Paque Plus density gradient separation was used to isolate PBMCs, and no further T cell sorting was done. RNA quality was checked with an Agilent 2100 Bioanalyzer and agarose gel, and concentration with a NanoDrop 2000.

The method behind the library was multiplex PCR. For sequencing, an Illumina HiSeq 4000 was employed. CDR3 regions were amplified by Arm-PCR with iRepertoire HTBI primers to construct TCR beta libraries. Before sequencing, the PCR products underwent gel purification. The original pipeline was this. A total of some 65 TRBV and 14 TRBJ segments were identified across samples and were used for gene usage analysis of CDR3 amino acid clonotypes. COPE and FqMerger were used to merge filtered high-quality paired reads into contigs. BLAST was used to align contigs to IMGT TRBV, TRBD and TRBJ reference genes, and CDR3 was defined according to IMGT. Highly expanded clones were defined as clonotypes with a frequency above 0.1%. Repertoire diversity was measured by Shannon entropy, and V-J evenness by the Gini coefficient. Public clonotypes were defined as clonotypes shared by more than one individual. TCRdb trimmed the raw reads at Q25, called clones with MiXCR and kept productive beta chains. Rows merge per CDR3 protein into single entries with the most common DNA and genes. The authors' filters were not applied to this entry. For this sample the table gives roughly 470,000 distinct CDR3 sequences, of which roughly 20% were detected only once. In total, the top ten clones hold about 8.3% of the sample.

Concerning this clonotype: Which antigen it targets is not known. The record has no base qualities; no much larger clone is one base away.

This receptor was obtained from a female donor with Graves disease. Here the sequenced sample was peripheral blood mononuclear cells (PBMCs), taken when the disease was refractory, from a patient treated with antithyroid drugs. The receptor chain draws on TRBV29-1 and TRBJ2-2; 14 middle bases align to TRBD2. The CDR3 loop reads CSVVGLAGVCSTGELFF. In nucleotides, the sequence is TGCAGCGTTGTGGGACTAGCGGGAGTCTGCTCAACCGGGGAGCTGTTTTTT.